This T cell receptor beta chain originates from a study of blood T cell repertoires in COVID-19. The repertoire was sequenced with immunoSEQ multiplex PCR; TCRdb's copy has only in-frame clones and lacks some. The data show around 150,000 clones, roughly 72% seen once. V was trimmed by 1 base and J by 0 bases, leaving 31 bases between them. The CDR3 has 23 residues. Germline CDR1 is SGHDN and CDR2 is FVKESK. This sequence originates from a woman aged 80 or over with acute or convalescent COVID-19. Sequences were obtained from peripheral blood. The chain joins TRBV14 to TRBJ2-1; D may be TRBD1 (7 bases). CDR3 sequence: CASSQGRGLVFGVPLSSYNEQFF. DNA of the CDR3: TGTGCCAGCAGCCAAGGGAGGGGGCTTGTTTTCGGGGTCCCCCTAAGCTCCTACAATGAGCAGTTCTTC.